Below, one T cell receptor beta chain is given with its context. Germline lookup yields CDR1 LNHDA and CDR2 SQIVND (reference sequence). CDR3 length equals 14 residues. V lost 6 bases to trimming and J lost 7 bases, with 16 bases between them. RNA was isolated and reverse transcribed to cDNA, the sequencing template. TCRdb's table, derived via immunoSEQ multiplex PCR, lists solely in-frame clones and lacks some. This sample has 100,000 to 150,000 clones, with roughly 61% found just once. The data derive from a study of CD8+ T cells in alopecia areata. Lesional scalp tissue (obtained by punch biopsy) and peripheral blood were collected from alopecia areata patients. Sorted populations comprised CD4+ and CD8+ T cells obtained from PBMCs.

The specimen was CD4+ T cells sorted from blood, collected at week 0. This sequence was found in a human donor with alopecia areata. This chain connects TRBV19 to TRBJ1-5; D possibly corresponds to TRBD1 (5 bases). The CDR3 here is CASSRDLGGQPQHF. Here the CDR3 DNA reads TGTGCCAGTAGCAGGGACTTGGGGGGACAGCCCCAGCATTTT.